This T cell receptor (beta chain) came from a study of T cell responses to AZD1222 COVID-19 vaccine. This clone has just a few counts. With 3 bases removed from V and 3 bases from J, the gap between germline ends came to 8 bases. The CDR3 has 13 residues. Germline V gene lookup returns CDR1 KGHSH and CDR2 LQKENI. Generated by immunoSEQ multiplex PCR, the TCRdb table keeps only in-frame clones and is missing some. The sample has tens of thousands of clones, about 91% seen once; the top ten hold around a quarter. The chain employs TRBV18 and TRBJ1-2; the D gene is possibly TRBD1 (5 bases). The sequences come from peripheral blood, collected 28 days after the second AZD1222 dose. The source of this sequence is an adult who received the AZD1222 COVID-19 vaccine. DNA of the CDR3: TGTGCCAGCTCACCGGGCAGGGACTATGGCTACACCTTC. It specifies CASSPGRDYGYTF.